The present entry profiles one T cell receptor beta chain with its context. Its antigen is still unknown. The junction departs from the called germline gene at one end, perhaps through a read error. This CDR3 comprises 15 residues. Per the germline V gene, CDR1 is ENHRY and CDR2 is SYGVKD. This sample is drawn from a study of CD8 T cells in ankylosing spondylitis. Whole-study findings and limits: Clones tied to disease were said to be significantly enriched in matched ankylosing spondylitis synovial fluid. Within ankylosing spondylitis blood, a TCR beta motif made up of fewer than ten highly homologous variants appeared to be characteristic.

TCRdb analysed the 5' RACE reads with MiXCR anew, one entry per CDR3 protein. The sample has roughly 350,000 distinct CDR3 sequences; approximately 8.2% are singletons. The chain joins TRBV10-3 to TRBJ2-3; perhaps D is TRBD1 or TRBD2 (5 bases each). The receptor's source is a male donor with ankylosing spondylitis. The specimen was blood, either unsorted or a sorted T cell fraction (not recorded which). As DNA, the CDR3 is TGTGCCATCAGCGAGTGGGGGAGTGGCACAGATACGCAGTATTTT. Translated, it gives CAISEWGSGTDTQYF.